What follows are 28 T cell receptor beta chains derived from one specimen sequenced in a study of blood T cell repertoires in COVID-19 (TCRdb year 2020). Library construction relied on the immunoSEQ multiplex PCR assay. What TCRdb holds here is the immuneACCESS table cut down to in-frame rearrangements. Part of the clones is not present; checked against another copy, under half of the missing clones reflect an unresolved V gene, and the others are unexplained. The sample table lists tens of thousands of clones, roughly 86% of them with a count of one. In total, the top ten clones hold 12% of the sample. The sample taken for sequencing was peripheral blood. These receptors were taken from a human donor in a cohort sampled during active COVID-19. The donor label of this sample is uncertain.

The rearrangement joins TRBV7-9 to TRBJ2-7, with 11 bases aligning to TRBD1. This CDR3 spans 16 amino acids. CDR1 SEHNR and CDR2 FQNEAQ come from the germline V gene (reference sequence). Trimming cost V 0 bases and J 2 bases; bases outside gene matches: 3. The DNA for the CDR3 is TGTGCCAGCAGCTTAGCGTTGGGACAGGGGGCCTACGAGCAGTACTTC. It yields the protein CASSLALGQGAYEQYF.

The chain has TRBV6-1 and TRBJ1-2, with D hard to call. V was cut by 1 base and J by 6 bases, with 12 bases left in between. Germline V gene sequence: CDR1 MNHNS, CDR2 SASEGT. CDR3 length: 14 amino acids. The CDR3 is CASSEGVGRHGYTF. In DNA, the CDR3 is TGTGCCAGCAGTGAAGGGGTAGGGAGACATGGCTACACCTTC.

The rearrangement links TRBV3-1 (or the pseudogene TRBV3-2) to TRBJ2-2, with TRBD2 matching over 9 bases. With V trimmed by 5 bases and J by 4 bases, 2 bases remained unmatched. The CDR3 has 14 residues. Germline V gene data show CDR1 as LGHDT and CDR2 as YNNKEL (reference sequence). The CDR3 protein is CASSLLAGTGELFF. In DNA, the CDR3 is TGTGCCAGCAGCTTACTAGCGGGCACCGGGGAGCTGTTTTTT.

The rearrangement joins TRBV23-1 to TRBJ2-5; 7 bases are shared with TRBD1. TRBV23-1 is an ORF for which the function is uncertain. V shed 5 bases, J shed 3 bases, and the junction held 6 bases outside the gene matches. The CDR3 spans 14 residues. The chain's CDR3 is CASSATDREETQYF. CDR3 coding DNA: TGCGCCAGCAGTGCAACCGACAGGGAAGAGACCCAGTACTTC.

The genes are TRBV6-5 and TRBJ2-7; the D is unclear. Germline CDR1 and CDR2: MNHEY and SVGAGI. The V and J ends lost 5 bases and 3 bases respectively, with 5 bases between them. CDR3 length: 11 amino acids. Here the CDR3 DNA reads TGTGCCAGCAGTCGAGACTACGAGCAGTACTTC. Protein sequence: CASSRDYEQYF.

This chain connects TRBV28 to TRBJ2-1; possibly TRBD2 for D (6 bases). Trimming cost V 5 bases and J 3 bases, with 17 bases left between them. This CDR3 is 16 amino acids long. The germline gives CDR1 MDHEN, CDR2 SYDVKM. The CDR3 reads CASSPTGAGNYNEQFF. The CDR3 DNA reads as TGTGCCAGCAGTCCAACCGGTGCGGGGAACTACAATGAGCAGTTCTTC.

The gene calls are TRBV11-2 and TRBJ2-1; no clear D gene. The CDR3 has 14 residues. V lost 4 bases to trimming and J lost 6 bases, with 13 bases between them. The V gene's germline CDR1 is SGHAT and CDR2 FQNNGV. CDR3 sequence (DNA): TGTGCCAGCAGCTCCCTGGCAAGTGTCAATGAGCAGTTCTTC. Protein product: CASSSLASVNEQFF.

This clone has just one count. This rearrangement joins TRBV5-5 to TRBJ2-5; 12 nucleotides align to TRBD2. The germline gives CDR1 SGHKS, CDR2 YYEKEE (reference sequence). The CDR3 spans 17 residues. The trim removed 0 bases at V and 5 bases at J, leaving 8 bases unmatched. The CDR3 region has the DNA TGTGCCAGCAGCTTGGTTCTAGCGGGAGGGTTAGGGGAGACCCAGTACTTC. Translation gives CASSLVLAGGLGETQYF.

The chain links TRBV24-1 to TRBJ2-1; D not certain. This CDR3 is built from 13 residues. V was trimmed by 1 base and J by 13 bases, leaving 13 bases between them. Germline assignment: CDR1 KGHDR and CDR2 SFDVKD. CDR3 nucleotides: TGTGCCACCAGTGATTTCGCCCAAGAGAAACAGTTCTTC. It is translated as CATSDFAQEKQFF.

CDR3 nucleotides: TGTGCCATCAGTGAGTCGGCAGGGGGACAGCCCCAGCATTTT. It is translated as CAISESAGGQPQHF. The chain joins TRBV10-3 to TRBJ1-5, with TRBD1 matching over 7 bases. The V gene's germline CDR1 is ENHRY and CDR2 SYGVKD. J lost 7 bases, V lost 0 bases, and 3 bases had no gene match. The length of the CDR3 is 14 residues.

The V call is TRBV14, the J call TRBJ2-4; maybe TRBD1 (6 bases). Trimming cost V 0 bases and J 3 bases, with 15 bases left between them. This CDR3 has 17 residues. Looked up from germline, CDR1 is SGHDN and CDR2 is FVKESK. The CDR3 DNA sequence: TGTGCCAGCAGCCAAGATCTCCTGTCAGGGGTCAAAAACATTCAGTACTTC. This sequence encodes CASSQDLLSGVKNIQYF.

V is TRBV28 and J is TRBJ1-5; D ambiguous. Germline CDR1 reads MDHEN; CDR2 reads SYDVKM. V shed 5 bases and J shed 0 bases, with 11 bases lying between them. The CDR3 contains 15 residues. The chain's CDR3 is CASSRDIYSNQPQHF. The DNA of the CDR3 is TGTGCCAGCAGTCGCGACATTTATAGCAATCAGCCCCAGCATTTT.

The rearrangement links TRBV4-1 to TRBJ1-2; possibly TRBD1 for D (5 bases). There are 16 residues in the CDR3. V lost 3 bases to trimming and J lost 3 bases, with 17 bases between them. From germline, CDR1 is MGHRA and CDR2 YSYEKL. The CDR3 coding sequence is TGCGCCAGCAGCCAGAACTACGACAGCGCCCACTATGGCTACACCTTC. Its protein is CASSQNYDSAHYGYTF.

This clone came up a few times. This chain uses TRBV5-1 with TRBJ2-7; 8 bases match TRBD1. Germline trimming cut 0 bases from V and 3 bases from J; bases unmatched to any gene: 8. The V gene's germline CDR1 is SGHRS and CDR2 YFSETQ. The CDR3 extends over 16 amino acids. This chain's CDR3 is CASSLAGTGNLYEQYF. CDR3 DNA: TGCGCCAGCAGCTTGGCCGGGACAGGTAACCTCTACGAGCAGTACTTC.

The gene calls are TRBV27 and TRBJ2-6; TRBD2 matches 13 bases. This CDR3 region has 18 residues. The V and J ends lost 4 bases and 3 bases, in that order; junction bases with no gene match: 6. The germline CDR1 and CDR2 sequences are MNHEY and SMNVEV (reference sequence). In DNA, the CDR3 is TGTGCCAGCAGTTCCGGACTAGCGGGAGTAGGTGGGGCCAACGTCCTGACTTTC. Its translation: CASSSGLAGVGGANVLTF.

The CDR3 here is CVKPNSPLHF. The CDR3 coding sequence is TGTGTCAAGCCCAATTCACCCCTCCACTTT. V and J are TRBV7-5 and TRBJ1-6. TRBV7-5 is a pseudogene locus. This CDR3 region has 10 residues.

The V gene is TRBV3-1 (or the pseudogene TRBV3-2), the J gene TRBJ1-4; a weak D match, TRBD1 (5 bases). The CDR3 runs to 16 residues. The V and J ends lost 1 base and 4 bases respectively, with 13 bases between them. CDR1 LGHDT and CDR2 YNNKEL come from the germline V gene (reference sequence). The CDR3 loop is CASSQAQPDSNEKLFF. The CDR3, as DNA: TGTGCCAGCAGCCAAGCCCAACCAGACAGTAATGAAAAACTGTTTTTT.

The J gene is TRBJ2-3, the V gene TRBV5-6; 7 bases map to TRBD1. Unmatched junction bases numbered 9, after V lost 5 bases and J lost 6 bases. The CDR3 is made up of 14 amino acids. Germline loops: CDR1 SGHDT, CDR2 YYEEEE. In DNA form, the CDR3 reads TGTGCCAGCAGATACGGGACAGTGGCGGATACGCAGTATTTT. Its protein product is CASRYGTVADTQYF.

The chain links TRBV6-6 to TRBJ2-2; 9 bases map to TRBD1. CDR1 and CDR2 from the germline V gene are MNHNY and SVGAGI (reference sequence). Germline trimming cut 6 bases from V and 6 bases from J; bases unmatched to any gene: 5. CDR3 length: 14 amino acids. CDR3 sequence reads: CASRWGQGSGELFF. CDR3 DNA sequence: TGTGCCAGCAGATGGGGACAGGGATCCGGGGAGCTGTTTTTT.

The chain recombines TRBV5-1 with TRBJ2-7; D possibly corresponds to TRBD2 (6 bases). Trimming stripped 1 base from V and 1 base from J, with 9 bases between. The CDR3 is 14 amino acids. Germline values: CDR1 SGHRS, CDR2 YFSETQ. The CDR3 sequence is CASSLIAESYEQYF. Here the CDR3 DNA reads TGCGCCAGCAGCTTGATAGCGGAGTCCTACGAGCAGTACTTC.

By frequency in the sample, this clone is medium-sized. The CDR3 DNA reads TGTGCCAGCCTGGGTACTAGCGGGAGGGCCGGGTCCTACGAGCAGTACTTC. Translated, it gives CASLGTSGRAGSYEQYF. The rearrangement links TRBV19 to TRBJ2-7, with TRBD2 matching 13 bases. V lost 9 bases, J lost 1 base, and 12 bases stayed unmatched. Germline loops: CDR1 LNHDA, CDR2 SQIVND (reference sequence). The CDR3 is made up of 17 amino acids.

The chain couples TRBV27 to TRBJ2-1; D remains ambiguous. Trimming shortened V by 6 bases and J by 0 bases, and 21 bases separated the two germline ends. CDR3 length equals 18 residues. Germline-derived CDR1 and CDR2 are MNHEY and SMNVEV (reference sequence). CDR3 coding DNA: TGTGCCAGCAGCCCCCTAGTCCCCTCTTTCAGCTCCTACAATGAGCAGTTCTTC. This translates into CASSPLVPSFSSYNEQFF.

V usage is TRBV30 and J usage is TRBJ1-1; D perhaps matches TRBD1 (5 bases). The V and J ends lost 3 bases and 5 bases respectively, with 16 bases between them. Germline values: CDR1 GTSNPN, CDR2 SVGIG (reference sequence). The CDR3 totals 14 residues. DNA for the CDR3: TGTGCCTGGAGCCCAACTGTGGGGCGGACTGAAGCTTTCTTT. Translated, it gives CAWSPTVGRTEAFF.

The chain joins TRBV5-4 to TRBJ2-1; TRBD2 aligns across 10 bases. Germline CDR1 reads SGHNT; CDR2 reads YYREEE (reference sequence). This CDR3 has 15 amino acids. Trimming removed 4 bases from V and 3 bases from J; junction bases left unmatched: 4. In nucleotides, the CDR3 is TGTGCCAGCAGCCAGCGACTAGCGGGCTACAATGAGCAGTTCTTC. It yields the protein CASSQRLAGYNEQFF.

The chain employs TRBV3-1 (or the pseudogene TRBV3-2) and TRBJ2-5; TRBD2 agrees at 12 bases. The CDR3 runs to 16 residues. CDR1 LGHDT and CDR2 YNNKEL come from the germline V gene (reference sequence). V lost 5 bases, J lost 1 base, and 5 bases stayed unmatched. This chain's CDR3 is CASSYLAGGPQETQYF. The DNA for the CDR3 is TGTGCCAGCAGCTATCTAGCGGGAGGGCCCCAAGAGACCCAGTACTTC.

The chain is built from TRBV9 and TRBJ1-5, with D possibly being TRBD1 (5 bases). Germline values: CDR1 SGDLS, CDR2 YYNGEE. The CDR3 is 15 residues long. V dropped 5 bases and J dropped 4 bases, with 16 bases sitting between them. The CDR3 spells CASSQGAERNQPQHF. DNA for the CDR3: TGTGCCAGCAGTCAAGGGGCGGAGAGAAATCAGCCCCAGCATTTT. Drawing the rest from reference TRBV9 and TRBJ1-5, the complete variable domain is DSGVTQTPKHLITATGQRVTLRCSPRSGDLSVYWYQQSLDQGLQFLIQYYNGEERAKGNILERFSAQQFPDLHSELNLSSLELGDSALYFCASSQGAERNQPQHFGDGTRLSIL.

In DNA form, the CDR3 reads TGTGCCAGCAGCCCCACAGCATATAGCAATCAGCCCCAGCATTTT. Translation gives CASSPTAYSNQPQHF. This sequence joins TRBV7-8 and TRBJ1-5, with D unresolved. In germline, CDR1 is SGHVS, CDR2 FQNEAQ. V was pared by 5 bases and J by 0 bases, with 11 bases between. This CDR3 is 15 amino acids long.

The rearrangement joins TRBV21-1 to TRBJ2-7; TRBD1 was called by the table and not checked on the DNA. TRBV21-1 is deemed a pseudogene. The CDR3 consists of 14 residues. As DNA, the CDR3 is TGTGCCAGCAGCAAAGAGACAGGGGTACACGAGCAGTACTTC. Translating it yields CASSKETGVHEQYF.